One and the same sample provided the 26 T cell receptor beta chains below, sequenced in a study of cytomegalovirus exposure and HLA in healthy donors. This PCR relied on a set of 60 Vbeta primers and 13 Jbeta primers. Clones were read by immunoSEQ multiplex PCR, and TCRdb kept only the in-frame ones, dropping some. In all, the sample yields 75,000 to 95,000 clones. What was sequenced was PBMCs. All receptors derive from a man aged 25-40 years in good health and CMV-seronegative.

The rearrangement uses TRBV27 and TRBJ2-3, with unresolved D. The germline CDR1 and CDR2 sequences are MNHEY and SMNVEV (reference sequence). The germline V and J ends were trimmed by 5 bases and 0 bases, with 3 bases remaining between them. The CDR3 runs 12 residues. This CDR3 is CASSLSTDTQYF. The CDR3 DNA follows: TGTGCCAGCAGTCTCAGCACAGATACGCAGTATTTT.

The rearrangement joins TRBV5-1 to TRBJ1-2; no clear D gene. Trimming stripped 0 bases from V and 12 bases from J, with 15 bases between. This CDR3 comprises 13 residues. CDR1 is SGHRS and CDR2 is YFSETQ in the germline V gene. The CDR3 bases are TGCGCCAGCAGCTTGGCCCCCTCGTCTATAGACACCTTC. Translation gives CASSLAPSSIDTF. The full variable domain, with the rest looked up from reference TRBV5-1 and TRBJ1-2, is KAGVTQTPRYLIKTRGQQVTLSCSPISGHRSVSWYQQTPGQGLQFLFEYFSETQRNKGNFPGRFSGRQFSNSRSEMNVSTLELGDSALYLCASSLAPSSIDTFGSGTRLTVV.

V gene TRBV7-6 combines with J gene TRBJ2-1; D is undetermined. V lost 5 bases and J lost 8, with 10 bases in between. The CDR3 loop spans 12 amino acids. Germline CDR1 SGHVS, CDR2 FNYEAQ. The CDR3 DNA sequence: TGTGCCAGCAGCCCCGGGTGGGATGAGCAGTTCTTC. Protein: CASSPGWDEQFF.

The chain has TRBV19 and TRBJ1-4; the D is unclear. Trimming pared 0 bases from V and 5 bases from J, leaving 16 bases between. Germline CDR1 is LNHDA and CDR2 is SQIVND (reference sequence). The CDR3 sequence is 17 residues long. DNA for the CDR3: TGTGCCAGTAGTATAGATCTATGGACTAGAGGGAATGAAAAACTGTTTTTT. It encodes CASSIDLWTRGNEKLFF.

The chain carries TRBV15 and TRBJ1-1, with a possible D match to TRBD1 (6 bases). The germline V gene has CDR1 LNHNV and CDR2 YYDKDF (reference sequence). Trimming removed 6 bases from V and 3 bases from J, with 8 bases in between. The CDR3 is 12 amino acids. The CDR3 region has the DNA TGTGCCACCAGTCAGGGGTACACTGAAGCTTTCTTT. Amino acids: CATSQGYTEAFF.

A remark on this clone: Sequence at one end of the junction differs from germline and may be a read error. The J gene is TRBJ2-3, the V gene TRBV18; possible D gene TRBD1, 6 bases. This CDR3 is built from 16 residues. Germline CDR1 and CDR2: KGHSH and LQKENI. The CDR3: CAGSPGQSGTTDTQYF. The CDR3 DNA reads TGTGCCGGCTCACCGGGACAATCCGGGACGACGGATACGCAGTATTTT.

This chain joins TRBV5-6 and TRBJ2-5; D is unresolved. CDR1 and CDR2 from the germline V gene are SGHDT and YYEEEE. Between the trimmed V and J ends, which lost 1 base and 4 bases, there was a span of 2 bases. This CDR3 region has 11 residues. The CDR3 DNA is TGTGCCAGCAGCTTGCGAGAGACCCAGTACTTC. Translating gives CASSLRETQYF.

The chain employs TRBV11-1 and TRBJ1-6; 7 nucleotides line up with TRBD1. CDR1 SGHAT and CDR2 FQDESV come from the germline V gene (reference sequence). The CDR3 is made up of 17 amino acids. Germline trimming cut 1 base from V and 10 bases from J; bases unmatched to any gene: 13. The CDR3, as DNA: TGTGCCAGCAGCTTAGGGCTAAAGGACAGGACGTCGTCACCCCTCCACTTT. Protein: CASSLGLKDRTSSPLHF.

The genes are TRBV29-1 and TRBJ2-7, with 7 bases lining up with TRBD1. Looked up from germline, CDR1 is SQVTM and CDR2 is ANQGSEA. V shed 1 base and J 0 bases; nucleotides not matched to a gene: 6. This CDR3 contains 15 residues. In DNA form, the CDR3 reads TGCAGCGTTGAAGGGCGTCCAGGGGGCTCCTACGAGCAGTACTTC. This encodes CSVEGRPGGSYEQYF.

This chain links TRBV7-8 with TRBJ2-7, with a tentative D call TRBD1 (6 bases). Germline values: CDR1 SGHVS, CDR2 FQNEAQ. The CDR3 is 15 residues long. Trimming removed 2 bases from V and 0 bases from J, with 11 bases in between. The CDR3 protein is CASSLTRGSSYEQYF. The CDR3 bases are TGTGCCAGCAGCTTAACTAGGGGGAGCTCCTACGAGCAGTACTTC.

This rearrangement joins TRBV4-3 to TRBJ2-7; 8 bases agree with TRBD1. This CDR3 is built from 15 residues. After removal of 4 bases from V and 2 bases from J, the junction contained 7 bases not matched to a gene. CDR1 is LGHNA, CDR2 YSLEER, per germline. The CDR3 bases are TGCGCCAGCAGCCCCTATCGGGACAGGACCTACGAGCAGTACTTC. Its protein product is CASSPYRDRTYEQYF.

The CDR3 loop reads CASSLQGFWGSVPGANVLTF. For the CDR3, the DNA is TGTGCCAGCTCACTTCAGGGGTTCTGGGGCTCCGTGCCTGGGGCCAACGTCCTGACTTTC. This chain joins TRBV18 and TRBJ2-6; D perhaps matches TRBD1 (6 bases). The CDR3 has 20 residues. Germline CDR1 reads KGHSH; CDR2 reads LQKENI. V gave up 4 bases and J gave up 2 bases, with 24 bases separating them.

The chain combines TRBV4-1 with TRBJ2-5; possibly TRBD2 for D (5 bases). The CDR3 is 12 residues long. The V end lost 0 bases, the J end lost 11 bases, and 10 bases lay between the germline ends. The germline V gene has CDR1 MGHRA and CDR2 YSYEKL. This CDR3 is CASSQDGLKQYF. CDR3 DNA sequence: TGCGCCAGCAGCCAAGATGGACTTAAGCAGTACTTC.

The V gene is TRBV9, the J gene TRBJ2-5, with TRBD2 identical over 9 bases. The junction had 5 bases not matched to a gene; V was cut back by 0 bases and J by 5 bases. This CDR3 comprises 15 residues. Germline assignment: CDR1 SGDLS and CDR2 YYNGEE. The CDR3 loop is CASSVGGGARETQYF. CDR3 sequence (DNA): TGTGCCAGCAGCGTAGGCGGGGGGGCTCGGGAGACCCAGTACTTC.

The J gene is TRBJ1-2, the V gene TRBV10-3; D not certain. Germline-derived CDR1 and CDR2 are ENHRY and SYGVKD. The CDR3 loop spans 13 amino acids. Trimming shortened V by 0 bases and J by 8 bases, and 10 bases separated the two germline ends. The CDR3 coding sequence is TGTGCCATCAGTGAGTCGGGGAGAGAGGGCTACACCTTC. Translation gives CAISESGREGYTF.

The rearrangement links TRBV7-9 to TRBJ1-1; D ambiguous. The CDR3 spans 14 residues. Germline lookup yields CDR1 SEHNR and CDR2 FQNEAQ (reference sequence). V lost 0 bases to trimming and J lost 3 bases, with 8 bases between them. CDR3 nucleotide sequence: TGTGCCAGCAGCTTAGCTGGGAGCTACACTGAAGCTTTCTTT. This sequence encodes CASSLAGSYTEAFF. The variable domain in full, completed from reference TRBV7-9 and TRBJ1-1, reads DTGVSQNPRHKITKRGQNVTFRCDPISEHNRLYWYRQTLGQGPEFLTYFQNEAQLEKSRLLSDRFSAERPKGSFSTLEIQRTEQGDSAMYLCASSLAGSYTEAFFGQGTRLTVV.

The CDR3 nucleotides are TGTGCCAGCAAACGGGACACAAACTATGGCTACACCTTC. It codes for CASKRDTNYGYTF. The chain combines TRBV2 with TRBJ1-2; maybe TRBD1 (6 bases). Trimming took 7 bases from V and 2 from J, leaving 11 bases between them. Germline CDR1 SNHLY, CDR2 FYNNEI. This CDR3 contains 13 residues.

This sequence joins TRBV9 and TRBJ2-7; D gene uncertain. Germline values: CDR1 SGDLS, CDR2 YYNGEE. The V end was cut by 0 bases, the J end by 2 bases, with 9 bases between. CDR3 length equals 14 residues. CDR3 residues: CASSVGQAPYEQYF. For the CDR3, the DNA is TGTGCCAGCAGCGTAGGGCAGGCCCCCTACGAGCAGTACTTC.

The rearrangement joins TRBV11-2 to TRBJ2-5; 7 positions match TRBD2. J was trimmed by 5 bases and V by 1 base; bases with no gene match: 10. The CDR3 runs to 16 residues. Per the germline V gene, CDR1 is SGHAT and CDR2 is FQNNGV. In DNA, the CDR3 is TGTGCCAGCAGCTTAGTCGGGGGGTCCGCCGCCGAGACCCAGTACTTC. Its protein product is CASSLVGGSAAETQYF.

J is TRBJ2-5 and V is TRBV9; 8 bases agree with TRBD2. This CDR3 contains 17 residues. Trimming took 0 bases from V and 5 from J; bases not matched to a gene: 12. Germline CDR1 and CDR2: SGDLS and YYNGEE. The CDR3 DNA reads as TGTGCCAGCAGCGTAGACCCAAAACGGGGGGGCTCGGAGACCCAGTACTTC. Its translation: CASSVDPKRGGSETQYF.

The chain employs TRBV5-5 and TRBJ2-1, with TRBD1 matching 8 bases. V was clipped by 7 bases and J by 6 bases; unmatched bases: 6. CDR3 size: 13 residues. CDR1 is SGHKS, CDR2 YYEKEE, per germline (reference sequence). CDR3 region: CASSTGVGNEQFF. CDR3 coding DNA: TGTGCCAGCTCGACAGGGGTTGGCAATGAGCAGTTCTTC.

This sequence joins TRBV5-4 and TRBJ1-1, with 7 bases matching TRBD1. Germline CDR1 is SGHNT and CDR2 is YYREEE (reference sequence). V was pared by 2 bases and J by 1 base, with 5 bases of the junction left unmatched. The CDR3 runs to 15 residues. DNA of the CDR3: TGTGCCAGCAGCTTACCCTCAGGGGGGAACACTGAAGCTTTCTTT. It codes for CASSLPSGGNTEAFF.

This chain joins TRBV7-8 and TRBJ2-3; 14 nucleotides match TRBD2. The CDR3 is made up of 17 amino acids. V gave up 2 bases and J gave up 6 bases; unmatched junction bases: 7. CDR1 and CDR2 from the germline V gene are SGHVS and FQNEAQ. The DNA of the CDR3 is TGTGCCAGCAGCTTAAACAAGGGACTAGCGGGAGCGGATACGCAGTATTTT. It translates to CASSLNKGLAGADTQYF.

The chain couples TRBV29-1 to TRBJ1-2; 8 bases agree with TRBD1. This CDR3 is 15 amino acids long. The germline V gene encodes CDR1 SQVTM and CDR2 ANQGSEA. V gave up 4 bases and J gave up 1 base; unmatched junction bases: 8. The CDR3 here is CSVVGDRGINYGYTF. CDR3 nucleotides: TGCAGCGTTGTGGGTGACAGGGGAATTAACTATGGCTACACCTTC.

The V call is TRBV7-2, the J call TRBJ1-1, with TRBD1 matching 9 bases. CDR3 size: 14 residues. CDR1 and CDR2 (germline): SGHTA, FQGNSA. V gave up 4 bases and J gave up 6 bases; unmatched junction bases: 6. CDR3 protein: CASSWDRARSEAFF. DNA of the CDR3: TGTGCCAGCAGCTGGGACAGGGCGAGATCTGAAGCTTTCTTT.

This chain connects TRBV7-8 to TRBJ1-2; 7 positions agree with TRBD1. Germline V lookup: CDR1 SGHVS, CDR2 FQNEAQ. The CDR3 loop spans 16 amino acids. Losses at the gene ends were 10 bases for V and 4 bases for J; bases not matched to a gene: 18. CDR3 DNA sequence: TGTGCCACAACTCCTCCGGGACAGCTGTCTGCCTATGGCTACACCTTC. Translating gives CATTPPGQLSAYGYTF.